These 11 T cell receptor beta chains were sequenced from one sample in a study of cytomegalovirus exposure and HLA in healthy donors. The PCR contained 60 Vbeta and 13 Jbeta primers. Clones were read by immunoSEQ multiplex PCR, and TCRdb kept only the in-frame ones, dropping some. Of roughly 36,000 clones in the sample, more than 80% were seen once. Specimen: PBMCs. Receptors were obtained from a male donor in good health and CMV-seronegative.

This chain uses TRBV5-1 with TRBJ2-7; 9 bases align to TRBD2. This CDR3 has 18 residues. Germline V gene data show CDR1 as SGHRS and CDR2 as YFSETQ. V lost 0 bases to trimming and J lost 5 bases; unmatched junction nucleotides: 15. CDR3 residues: CASSLAVVGGGAAHEQYF. DNA of the CDR3: TGCGCCAGCAGCTTGGCCGTCGTCGGCGGGGGGGCGGCCCACGAGCAGTACTTC.

The chain links TRBV29-1 to TRBJ2-7, with D unresolved. Trimming left V 1 base short and J 3 bases short, with 7 bases between. CDR3 length: 12 amino acids. Germline CDR1 reads SQVTM; CDR2 reads ANQGSEA. The CDR3: CSVEGLSYEQYF. The CDR3 nucleotides are TGCAGCGTTGAAGGTCTCAGCTACGAGCAGTACTTC.

V gene TRBV19 combines with J gene TRBJ1-4; TRBD1 matches 8 bases. The CDR3 is 14 amino acids. Germline CDR1 and CDR2: LNHDA and SQIVND (reference sequence). The junction had 7 bases not matched to a gene; V was cut back by 5 bases and J by 8 bases. CDR3 amino acids: CASSVTGGGEKLFF. Here the CDR3 DNA reads TGTGCCAGTAGTGTTACAGGGGGAGGAGAAAAACTGTTTTTT.

The rearrangement joins TRBV18 to TRBJ1-1; 9 nucleotides line up with TRBD1. Germline loops: CDR1 KGHSH, CDR2 LQKENI. This CDR3 has 15 residues. The J segment lost 4 bases and the V segment lost 3 bases, leaving 6 bases of the junction unmatched. The CDR3 DNA follows: TGTGCCAGCTCACCCGGACAGGGGAGCGCCACTGAAGCTTTCTTT. Encoded protein: CASSPGQGSATEAFF.

This chain uses TRBV5-1 with TRBJ2-7; weak D call: TRBD1 (6 bases). Per germline, CDR1 SGHRS and CDR2 YFSETQ. The CDR3 runs to 15 residues. The ends were cut back, 4 bases at V and 0 bases at J, with 14 bases in the middle. CDR3 in amino acids: CASSLTGGSSYEQYF. The CDR3 DNA is TGCGCCAGCAGCCTGACAGGAGGCAGCTCCTACGAGCAGTACTTC.

V usage is TRBV4-2 and J usage is TRBJ2-3, with 13 bases fitting TRBD2. The CDR3 length is 16 residues. Germline-derived CDR1 and CDR2 are LGHNA and YNFKEQ. Unmatched junction bases numbered 2, after V lost 1 base and J lost 4 bases. The CDR3 is CASSQGTSGSADTQYF. The CDR3 nucleotides read TGTGCCAGCAGCCAAGGGACTAGCGGGAGCGCAGATACGCAGTATTTT.

The chain links TRBV6-1 to TRBJ1-2; TRBD1 is a possible D gene (6 bases). The germline V gene encodes CDR1 MNHNS and CDR2 SASEGT. The germline V and J ends were trimmed by 7 bases and 4 bases, with 16 bases remaining between them. The CDR3 sequence is 14 residues long. As DNA, the CDR3 is TGTGCCAGCACTGTCAACAGGGCCCCCTATGGCTACACCTTC. Encoded protein: CASTVNRAPYGYTF.

The CDR3 spells CAWSADRGRSGEQFF. The CDR3 DNA sequence: TGTGCCTGGAGCGCGGACAGGGGGCGCTCGGGTGAGCAGTTCTTC. The rearrangement joins TRBV30 to TRBJ2-1, with 11 bases identical to TRBD1. The junction had 10 bases not matched to a gene; V was cut back by 3 bases and J by 9 bases. Per germline, CDR1 GTSNPN and CDR2 SVGIG (reference sequence). This CDR3 is 15 amino acids long.

The chain links TRBV4-1 to TRBJ2-7; 12 bases fit TRBD2. Germline-derived CDR1 and CDR2 are MGHRA and YSYEKL. V trimming: 3 bases; J trimming: 0 bases; junction bases outside the gene matches: 0. This CDR3 is built from 15 residues. CDR3 sequence: CASSQTSGSSYEQYF. The CDR3 DNA reads as TGCGCCAGCAGCCAGACTAGCGGGAGCTCCTACGAGCAGTACTTC.

V and J are TRBV30 and TRBJ2-1, with 9 bases lining up with TRBD1. Germline CDR1 and CDR2: GTSNPN and SVGIG (reference sequence). The CDR3 consists of 13 residues. Trimming cost V 3 bases and J 5 bases; bases outside gene matches: 2. The CDR3 reads CAWRNRGHNEQFF. As DNA, the CDR3 is TGTGCCTGGAGGAACAGGGGGCACAATGAGCAGTTCTTC.

The V and J genes are TRBV27 and TRBJ2-1; TRBD2 matches 11 bases. Unmatched junction bases numbered 3, after V lost 6 bases and J lost 5 bases. Germline V gene data show CDR1 as MNHEY and CDR2 as SMNVEV (reference sequence). CDR3 size: 14 residues. The CDR3 region has the DNA TGTGCCAGCAGGCTAGCGGGGGGCCACAATGAGCAGTTCTTC. Its translation: CASRLAGGHNEQFF.